The entry that follows covers one TCR beta chain sequence. No antigen is known for it. TCRdb reprocessed the RT-PCR reads with MiXCR, giving one entry per CDR3 protein. The table lists some 190,000 distinct CDR3 sequences, around 15% of them singletons, with about 28% in the top ten. Germline assignment: CDR1 DFQATT and CDR2 SNEGSKA (reference sequence). This CDR3 comprises 15 residues. The V segment lost 0 bases and the J segment 4 bases; nucleotides outside the gene matches: 9. The data belong to a study of response to subunit inactivated influenza vaccine. Study-wide findings and caveats: The study's authors posited that every seasonal influenza vaccination enlists few new T cells.

The source material was CD8+ T cells sorted from PBMCs, sampled around 5 days after vaccination. The V call is TRBV20-1, the J call TRBJ2-7; the match to TRBD2 covers 7 bases. This receptor was taken from a man aged 50 to 60 who received an inactivated influenza vaccine. In DNA, the CDR3 is TGCAGTGCTAGAGATTTGAGCGTGCGGGGGTACGAGCAGTACTTC. Protein sequence: CSARDLSVRGYEQYF.